One T cell receptor (beta chain) is described in this entry. Amplification of TCR beta used genomic DNA extracted from peripheral blood. The entry originates in a study of T cell repertoires in aging, cancer and after chemotherapy. Multiplex touch-down PCR with TRB-A/B primers amplified rearranged V-D-J TRB sequences. Each CDR3 protein gets one entry after TCRdb re-called the multiplex PCR reads with MiXCR. The table lists about 3,000 distinct CDR3 sequences, 30% of them singletons. Material: blood. This clonotype originated in a human donor in good health.

The CDR3 nucleotides are TGTGCCAGCAGTCAGGACAGGGGCTATGGCTACACCTTC. Its protein is CASSQDRGYGYTF. V gene TRBV6-6 combines with J gene TRBJ1-2; 9 bases match TRBD1. CDR1 is MNHNY and CDR2 is SVGAGI in the germline V gene (reference sequence). The V gene end was trimmed by 5 bases and the J gene end by 4 bases; junction bases not matched to a gene: 2. This CDR3 is built from 13 residues.